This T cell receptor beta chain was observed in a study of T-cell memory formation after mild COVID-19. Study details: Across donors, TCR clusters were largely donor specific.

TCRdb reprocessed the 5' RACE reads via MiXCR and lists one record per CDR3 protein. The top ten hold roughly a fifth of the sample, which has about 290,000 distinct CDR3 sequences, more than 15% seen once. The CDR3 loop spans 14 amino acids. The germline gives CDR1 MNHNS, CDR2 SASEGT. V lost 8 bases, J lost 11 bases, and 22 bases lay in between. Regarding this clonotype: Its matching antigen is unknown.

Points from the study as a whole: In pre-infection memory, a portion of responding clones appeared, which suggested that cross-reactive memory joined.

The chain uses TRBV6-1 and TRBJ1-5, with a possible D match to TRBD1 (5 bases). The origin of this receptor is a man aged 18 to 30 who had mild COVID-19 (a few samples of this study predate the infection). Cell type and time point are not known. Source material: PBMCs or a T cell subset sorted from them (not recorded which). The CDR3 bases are TGTGCCAGCGCGGAGGGACGAACAATCTGGGCCCAGCATTTT. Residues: CASAEGRTIWAQHF.